The present entry profiles one TCR beta chain with its context. Antigen specificity is unknown. These data originate in a study of T cell responses to AZD1222 COVID-19 vaccine. Study results and limitations: Donors, mostly white British, included more females; clonal diversity was possibly underestimated.

Profiled with immunoSEQ multiplex PCR; TCRdb holds only in-frame clones, not every one. The sample has 140,000 to 150,000 clones, 88% seen once; the top ten hold about 15%. The CDR3 extends over 15 amino acids. The V end was cut by 4 bases, the J end by 4 bases, with 14 bases between. CDR1 and CDR2 from the germline V gene are SGHDT and YYEEEE. The sequencing used peripheral blood, collected on day 0 of AZD1222 vaccination. The receptor comes from an adult in good health. The J gene is TRBJ2-2, the V gene TRBV5-6, with D perhaps matching TRBD2 (6 bases). Written as DNA, the CDR3 is TGTGCCAGCAGCCCTCTCGGGAGAGGCACCGGGGAGCTGTTTTTT. Protein sequence: CASSPLGRGTGELFF. The full variable domain, in which reference TRBV5-6 and TRBJ2-2 provide the parts outside the CDR3, is DAGVTQSPTHLIKTRGQQVTLRCSPKSGHDTVSWYQQALGQGPQFIFQYYEEEERQRGNFPDRFSGHQFPNYSSELNVNALLLGDSALYLCASSPLGRGTGELFFGEGSRLTVL.